One and the same sample provided the 28 T cell receptor beta chains below, sequenced in a study of cytomegalovirus exposure and HLA in healthy donors. The PCR was carried out with 60 Vbeta primers and 13 Jbeta primers. TCRdb keeps only in-frame clones here, not all; method: immunoSEQ multiplex PCR. This sample has 170,000 or so clones, with over 75% found just once. Material for sequencing was PBMCs. The receptors here all came from a woman aged 50 to 60 in good health and CMV-seropositive.

The chain combines TRBV9 with TRBJ2-5, with 7 bases aligning to TRBD1. There are 16 residues in the CDR3. V dropped 0 bases and J dropped 7; count of bases not matched to a gene: 12. Germline CDR1 and CDR2: SGDLS and YYNGEE. The CDR3 reads CASSVEGQPGGGTQYF. The CDR3 DNA reads TGTGCCAGCAGCGTAGAGGGACAGCCTGGAGGAGGGACCCAGTACTTC. Full variable domain (remainder filled in from reference TRBV9 and TRBJ2-5): DSGVTQTPKHLITATGQRVTLRCSPRSGDLSVYWYQQSLDQGLQFLIQYYNGEERAKGNILERFSAQQFPDLHSELNLSSLELGDSALYFCASSVEGQPGGGTQYFGPGTRLLVL.

This chain links TRBV6-5 with TRBJ2-5; weak D call: TRBD1 (6 bases). CDR1 MNHEY and CDR2 SVGAGI come from the germline V gene. Trimming removed 6 bases from V and 1 base from J, with 12 bases in between. CDR3 size: 14 residues. CDR3: CASSKGGFQETQYF. In DNA form, the CDR3 reads TGTGCCAGCAGCAAAGGGGGTTTCCAAGAGACCCAGTACTTC.

The V call is TRBV19, the J call TRBJ1-2; TRBD1 might be the D (5 bases). In germline, CDR1 is LNHDA, CDR2 SQIVND (reference sequence). The CDR3 extends over 14 amino acids. V lost 3 bases and J lost 4, with 12 bases in between. The CDR3 DNA sequence: TGTGCCAGTAGTATCTCAGACAGAGGCTATGGCTACACCTTC. Translated: CASSISDRGYGYTF.

The chain links TRBV4-2 to TRBJ2-3; D possibly corresponds to TRBD2 (5 bases). This CDR3 has 15 residues. From germline, CDR1 is LGHNA and CDR2 YNFKEQ. Trimming cost V 2 bases and J 5 bases, with 14 bases left between them. The CDR3 here is CASSQLGLARDTQYF. CDR3 nucleotide sequence: TGTGCCAGCAGCCAATTAGGGCTAGCTAGAGATACGCAGTATTTT.

The chain joins TRBV5-4 to TRBJ2-7; TRBD2 is a possible D gene (5 bases). V lost 5 bases and J 7 bases, leaving 13 bases between the germline ends. CDR3 length equals 12 residues. Germline CDR1 and CDR2: SGHNT and YYREEE (reference sequence). The CDR3 reads CASRPGIGEQYF. The CDR3 nucleotides read TGTGCCAGCAGGCCCGGGATCGGGGAGCAGTACTTC.

The chain couples TRBV9 to TRBJ1-1, with D hard to call. The ends were cut back, 4 bases at V and 1 base at J, with 8 bases in the middle. The CDR3 spans 13 residues. CDR1 and CDR2 from the germline V gene are SGDLS and YYNGEE. The CDR3 DNA is TGTGCCAGCAGCCCTCTAACGAACACTGAAGCTTTCTTT. This translates into CASSPLTNTEAFF.

The chain recombines TRBV18 with TRBJ1-4; perhaps TRBD1 as D (5 bases). CDR3 length: 13 amino acids. V lost 4 bases and J lost 4, with 7 bases in between. Germline V gene data show CDR1 as KGHSH and CDR2 as LQKENI. CDR3 DNA sequence: TGTGCCAGCTCACAGACAGTTAATGAAAAACTGTTTTTT. Its protein product is CASSQTVNEKLFF.

The chain links TRBV27 to TRBJ1-2; 7 nucleotides agree with TRBD1. The CDR3 totals 14 residues. The V gene end was trimmed by 3 bases and the J gene end by 6 bases; junction bases not matched to a gene: 7. CDR1 is MNHEY, CDR2 SMNVEV, per germline (reference sequence). Written as DNA, the CDR3 is TGTGCCAGCAGTTTCCTGGACAGGTCTAATGGCTACACCTTC. Encoded protein: CASSFLDRSNGYTF.

This clone has a single count. This chain joins TRBV7-9 and TRBJ1-1; 9 positions agree with TRBD1. Germline loops: CDR1 SEHNR, CDR2 FQNEAQ (reference sequence). This CDR3 is 12 amino acids long. J gave up 8 bases and V 5 bases, and 3 bases lay outside the gene matches. This CDR3 reads CASSLGTGEAFF. CDR3 DNA: TGTGCCAGCAGCCTCGGGACAGGGGAAGCTTTCTTT.

The chain employs TRBV6-5 and TRBJ1-3; weak D call: TRBD1 (6 bases). There are 15 residues in the CDR3. Germline V CDR1 and CDR2: MNHEY, SVGAGI. V was trimmed by 5 bases and J by 1 base, leaving 12 bases between them. The CDR3 loop reads CASSPQGTSGNTIYF. CDR3 in DNA: TGTGCCAGCAGTCCGCAGGGGACATCTGGAAACACCATATATTTT.

This chain connects TRBV7-3 to TRBJ2-1; 12 bases align to TRBD2. The CDR3 has 14 amino acids. Germline V gene sequence: CDR1 SGHTA, CDR2 FQGTGA. V lost 7 bases and J lost 9; bases outside the gene matches: 7. The CDR3 bases are TGTGCCAGCAACCTAGCGGGAGGGCTGGCTGAGCAGTTCTTC. It translates to CASNLAGGLAEQFF.

The J gene is TRBJ1-2, the V gene TRBV18; tentatively, D is TRBD1 (5 bases). In germline, CDR1 is KGHSH, CDR2 LQKENI. This CDR3 region has 14 residues. Trimming removed 3 bases from V and 6 bases from J, with 14 bases in between. The CDR3 loop is CASSPSMGQDGYTF. DNA of the CDR3: TGTGCCAGCTCACCGTCTATGGGGCAAGATGGCTACACCTTC.

The chain employs TRBV9 and TRBJ2-3; no definite D call. The ends were cut back, 3 bases at V and 3 bases at J, with 14 bases in the middle. CDR3 length equals 15 residues. CDR1 is SGDLS and CDR2 is YYNGEE in the germline V gene. DNA of the CDR3: TGTGCCAGCAGCGCCGGAGAGGTGGAAACAGATACGCAGTATTTT. It translates to CASSAGEVETDTQYF.

This clone was recorded a few times. The chain has TRBV7-9 and TRBJ1-1, with D unresolved. Germline V gives CDR1 SEHNR, CDR2 FQNEAQ (reference sequence). The germline V and J ends were trimmed by 3 bases and 4 bases, with 6 bases remaining between them. CDR3 length equals 12 residues. The CDR3 region has the DNA TGTGCCAGCAGCTTTGGGCGCACTGAAGCTTTCTTT. This encodes CASSFGRTEAFF.

The chain employs TRBV9 and TRBJ2-5, with 14 bases matching TRBD2. Germline-derived CDR1 and CDR2 are SGDLS and YYNGEE. V was clipped by 5 bases and J by 4 bases; unmatched bases: 16. This CDR3 has 19 amino acids. CDR3: CASSLLAGTSGGRGETQYF. CDR3 coding DNA: TGTGCCAGCAGTCTTCTCGCCGGGACTAGCGGGGGCCGGGGAGAGACCCAGTACTTC.

The chain carries TRBV28 and TRBJ1-5, with 9 bases aligning to TRBD1. V dropped 7 bases and J dropped 9; count of bases not matched to a gene: 10. CDR1 is MDHEN, CDR2 SYDVKM, per germline. The CDR3 sequence is 14 residues long. CDR3 protein: CASIPGQGPRPQHF. In DNA form, the CDR3 reads TGTGCCAGCATCCCGGGACAGGGTCCAAGGCCCCAGCATTTT. Full variable domain (missing parts from reference TRBV28 and TRBJ1-5): DVKVTQSSRYLVKRTGEKVFLECVQDMDHENMFWYRQDPGLGLRLIYFSYDVKMKEKGDIPEGYSVSREKKERFSLILESASTNQTSMYLCASIPGQGPRPQHFGDGTRLSIL.

The chain uses TRBV9 and TRBJ2-5; TRBD2 agrees at 8 bases. Germline-derived CDR1 and CDR2 are SGDLS and YYNGEE. This CDR3 is built from 18 residues. After removal of 0 bases from V and 2 bases from J, the junction contained 12 bases not matched to a gene. CDR3 DNA: TGTGCCAGCAGCGTAGCATCTTTGGGGGCGGGAGGTCAAGAGACCCAGTACTTC. Translated, it gives CASSVASLGAGGQETQYF.

This clone was seen just once. The chain uses TRBV7-2 and TRBJ2-1, with D unclear. In germline, CDR1 is SGHTA, CDR2 FQGNSA. The CDR3 contains 15 residues. V was pared by 2 bases and J by 0 bases, with 8 bases between. CDR3 in DNA: TGTGCCAGCAGCTTAACCCCGAGCTCCTACAATGAGCAGTTCTTC. Translated: CASSLTPSSYNEQFF.

The rearrangement links TRBV28 to TRBJ1-1; TRBD1 is a possible D gene (6 bases). Trimming left V 6 bases short and J 10 bases short, with 18 bases between. Germline V gene lookup returns CDR1 MDHEN and CDR2 SYDVKM. The CDR3 runs to 13 residues. The chain's CDR3 is CASRSGGTLGAFF. The CDR3 nucleotides are TGTGCCAGCAGATCTGGGGGCACGTTGGGAGCTTTCTTT.

This sequence joins TRBV11-2 and TRBJ2-7; D may be TRBD1 (5 bases). Germline V gene lookup returns CDR1 SGHAT and CDR2 FQNNGV. With 1 base removed from V and 4 bases from J, the gap between germline ends came to 8 bases. The CDR3 sequence is 13 residues long. CDR3 nucleotide sequence: TGTGCCAGCAGCTTAGGGGGCTGGTACGAGCAGTACTTC. This translates into CASSLGGWYEQYF.

V gene TRBV19 combines with J gene TRBJ2-7; D unclear. The CDR3 loop spans 11 amino acids. Germline assignment: CDR1 LNHDA and CDR2 SQIVND (reference sequence). V lost 6 bases to trimming and J lost 3 bases, with 6 bases between them. The chain's CDR3 is CASSPGYEQYF. Written as DNA, the CDR3 is TGTGCCAGTAGCCCGGGCTACGAGCAGTACTTC.

The chain recombines TRBV6-5 with TRBJ2-7; 7 bases line up with TRBD1. V lost 2 bases to trimming and J lost 0 bases; unmatched junction nucleotides: 4. CDR1 MNHEY and CDR2 SVGAGI come from the germline V gene. This CDR3 has 15 residues. The CDR3 loop reads CASSYGTAYSYEQYF. Here the CDR3 DNA reads TGTGCCAGCAGTTACGGGACAGCCTACTCCTACGAGCAGTACTTC.

This rearrangement joins TRBV27 to TRBJ2-5, with 7 positions matching TRBD1. The tail of the sequence fits TRBJ2-7 better, so the J call may be wrong. The germline V gene has CDR1 MNHEY and CDR2 SMNVEV (reference sequence). The CDR3 loop spans 15 amino acids. This CDR3 reads CASSSTGVLSYEQYF. The CDR3 bases are TGTGCCAGCAGTTCCACAGGGGTCCTCTCCTACGAGCAGTACTTC.

The rearrangement uses TRBV7-2 and TRBJ2-5; 7 nucleotides agree with TRBD2. Trimming took 5 bases from V and 12 from J; bases not matched to a gene: 12. Per germline, CDR1 SGHTA and CDR2 FQGNSA. The CDR3 is made up of 13 amino acids. CDR3 region: CASSAEWTRGKYF. The CDR3 DNA reads as TGTGCCAGCAGCGCGGAATGGACTAGAGGGAAGTACTTC.

Here the CDR3 reads CAISETWSTEAFF. The CDR3 DNA reads TGTGCCATCAGTGAGACCTGGAGCACTGAAGCTTTCTTT. The J gene is TRBJ1-1, the V gene TRBV10-3; D is ambiguous. CDR1 is ENHRY, CDR2 SYGVKD, per germline. The CDR3 is 13 amino acids. V lost 2 bases and J 4 bases, leaving 8 bases between the germline ends.

The gene calls are TRBV9 and TRBJ1-5; D is unclear. Germline V lookup: CDR1 SGDLS, CDR2 YYNGEE. The CDR3 loop spans 15 amino acids. The V gene lost 4 bases and the J gene lost 0 bases, with 11 bases spanning the gap. CDR3 residues: CASSLEGFSNQPQHF. The CDR3, as DNA: TGTGCCAGCAGCCTCGAGGGCTTTAGCAATCAGCCCCAGCATTTT.

The DNA for the CDR3 is TGTGCCAGCAGCGTAGGAGGGCCAGAGACCCAGTACTTC. It specifies CASSVGGPETQYF. The V and J genes are TRBV9 and TRBJ2-5; weak D call: TRBD2 (5 bases). CDR1 is SGDLS and CDR2 is YYNGEE in the germline V gene. V dropped 0 bases and J dropped 4 bases, with 7 bases sitting between them. The CDR3 has 13 residues.

In this sample, this clone turned up a few times. The V gene is TRBV7-9, the J gene TRBJ2-3; perhaps TRBD2 as D (5 bases). From germline, CDR1 is SEHNR and CDR2 FQNEAQ (reference sequence). V was cut by 0 bases and J by 0 bases, with 13 bases left in between. The CDR3 spans 17 residues. The CDR3 is CASSLARGTISTDTQYF. The CDR3, as DNA: TGTGCCAGCAGCTTAGCTCGGGGAACGATTAGCACAGATACGCAGTATTTT.